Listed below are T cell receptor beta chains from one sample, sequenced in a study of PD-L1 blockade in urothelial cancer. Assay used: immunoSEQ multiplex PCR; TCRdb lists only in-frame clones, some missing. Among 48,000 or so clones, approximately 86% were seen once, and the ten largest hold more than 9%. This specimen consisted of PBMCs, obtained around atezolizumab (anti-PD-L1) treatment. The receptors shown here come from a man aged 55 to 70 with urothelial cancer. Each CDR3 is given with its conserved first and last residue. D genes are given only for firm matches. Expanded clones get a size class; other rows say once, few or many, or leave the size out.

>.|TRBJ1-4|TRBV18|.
TGTGCCAGCTCAGCGAGTGAAAAACTGTTTTTT
CASSASEKLFF
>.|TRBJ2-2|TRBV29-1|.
TGCAGCGTTGATGCGGGGAGCGTTAACACCGGGGAGCTGTTTTTT
CSVDAGSVNTGELFF
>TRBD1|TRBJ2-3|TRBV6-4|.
TGTGCCAGCAGTGACTCCGCCGGGACAGGGGCAGATACGCAGTATTTT
CASSDSAGTGADTQYF
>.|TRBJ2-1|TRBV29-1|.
TGCAGCGTTGAACTTTGGCAGATTTACAATGAGCAGTTCTTC
CSVELWQIYNEQFF
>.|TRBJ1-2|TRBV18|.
TGTGCCAGCTCCCGGCAGGGAAACTATGGCTACACCTTC
CASSRQGNYGYTF
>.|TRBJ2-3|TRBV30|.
TGTGCCTGGAGTATGACAGCTATCACAGATACGCAGTATTTT
CAWSMTAITDTQYF
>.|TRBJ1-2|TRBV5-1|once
TGCGCCAGCAGCTTGGGACAGGCTCATTATGGCTACACCTTC
CASSLGQAHYGYTF
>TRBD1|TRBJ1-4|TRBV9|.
TGTGCCAGCAGCGAGGGGGCGGGGAGGTTGGCAACTAATGAAAAACTGTTTTTT
CASSEGAGRLATNEKLFF
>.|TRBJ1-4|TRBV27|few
TGTGCCAGCAGTTTAACCAGGGGAAAACTGTTTTTT
CASSLTRGKLFF
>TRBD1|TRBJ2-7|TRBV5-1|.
TGCGCCAGCAGCTTGACGCCACAAGAGGGGGCATTGCACGAGCAGTACTTC
CASSLTPQEGALHEQYF
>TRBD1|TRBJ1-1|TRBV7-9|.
TGTGCCAGCAGCCCCACAGGGGGCGGGGAAGCTTTCTTT
CASSPTGGGEAFF
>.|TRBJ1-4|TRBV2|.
TGTGCTAGCATACGGGGCAGGGGAGATGAAAAACTGTTTTTT
CASIRGRGDEKLFF
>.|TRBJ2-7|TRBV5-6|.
TGTGCCAGCAGCTTCAGTAACAGTGATTACGAGCAGTACTTC
CASSFSNSDYEQYF
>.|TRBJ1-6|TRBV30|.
TGTGCCTGGAGAAGGGAGGGTAATTCACCCCTCCACTTT
CAWRREGNSPLHF
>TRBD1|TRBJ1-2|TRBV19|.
TGTGCCAGTAGTCCATTGGGGGACAGGAGAAATGGCTACACCTTC
CASSPLGDRRNGYTF
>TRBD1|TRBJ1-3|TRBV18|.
TGTGCCAGCTCACCCAGGGGGGACTCTGGAAACACCATATATTTT
CASSPRGDSGNTIYF
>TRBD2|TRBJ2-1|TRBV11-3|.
TGTGCCAGCAGCTTTGGGGGGGAGAGGGATGAGCAGTTCTTC
CASSFGGERDEQFF
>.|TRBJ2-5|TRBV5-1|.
TGCGCCAGCAGCTTCACGGGACTCCAAGAGACCCAGTACTTC
CASSFTGLQETQYF
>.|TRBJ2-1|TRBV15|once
TGTGCCACCAGCAGAGATCAGCAGGCGCTCTACAATGAGCAGTTCTTC
CATSRDQQALYNEQFF
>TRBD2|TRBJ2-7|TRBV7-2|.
TGTGCCAGCAGCGTGACTAGCGGGGGAAGAGGCGAGCAGTACTTC
CASSVTSGGRGEQYF
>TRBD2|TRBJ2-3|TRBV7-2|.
TGTGCCAGCAGCCCTCGGACTAGCGGGGGAGCCACAGATACGCAGTATTTT
CASSPRTSGGATDTQYF
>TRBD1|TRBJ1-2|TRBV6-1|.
TGTGCCAGCAAAGTTCGGACAGGGGATTATGGCTACACCTTC
CASKVRTGDYGYTF
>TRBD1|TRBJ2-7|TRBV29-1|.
TGCAGCATCACCGGGACAGGGTCATTAGAGCAGTACTTC
CSITGTGSLEQYF
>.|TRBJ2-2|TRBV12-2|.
TGTGCAAGTCGCCTAGTTGAGGACGGGGAGCTGTTTTTT
CASRLVEDGELFF
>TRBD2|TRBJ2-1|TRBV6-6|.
TGTGCCAGCAGGAGCACGGGGGGGTGGGATGAGCAGTTCTTC
CASRSTGGWDEQFF
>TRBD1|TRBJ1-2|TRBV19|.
TGTGCCAGTAACCGGGACAGGCCCCCCTATGGCTACACCTTC
CASNRDRPPYGYTF
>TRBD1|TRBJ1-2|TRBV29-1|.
TGCAGCGCAGACGGCGGGACAGGGTCTACATATGGCTACACCTTC
CSADGGTGSTYGYTF
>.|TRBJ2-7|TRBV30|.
TGTGCCTGGTACAGGGGACTCTACGAGCAGTACTTC
CAWYRGLYEQYF
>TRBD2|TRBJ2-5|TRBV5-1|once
TGCGCCAGCAGCCCCCAGGGAGGGCAAGAGACCCAGTACTTC
CASSPQGGQETQYF
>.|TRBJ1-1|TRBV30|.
TGTGCCTGGAGTCAGCGAGGGCGGGCTGAAGCTTTCTTT
CAWSQRGRAEAFF
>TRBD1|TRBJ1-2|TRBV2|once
TGTGCCAAGAAGGGACAGGGTGAGGGCTACACCTTC
CAKKGQGEGYTF
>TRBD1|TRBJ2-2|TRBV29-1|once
TGCAGCACCCAGGGGGTCTCAGGTGGGACCGGGGAGCTGTTTTTT
CSTQGVSGGTGELFF
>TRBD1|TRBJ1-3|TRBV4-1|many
TGCGCCAGCAGCCAACCAACAGGGGGACGGTTTGGAAACACCATATATTTT
CASSQPTGGRFGNTIYF
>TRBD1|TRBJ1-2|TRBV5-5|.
TGTGCCAGCAGCAAGGACAGGGCGACTAACTATGGCTACACCTTC
CASSKDRATNYGYTF
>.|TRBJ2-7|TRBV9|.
TGTGCCAGCAGCGTAGCACTCTCCTACGAGCAGTACTTC
CASSVALSYEQYF
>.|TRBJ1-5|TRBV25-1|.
TGTGCCAGCAGTGAACATAGCAATCAGCCCCAGCATTTT
CASSEHSNQPQHF
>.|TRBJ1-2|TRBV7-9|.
TGTGCCAGCAGCTTAGTTCCGCGTAATGGCTACACCTTC
CASSLVPRNGYTF
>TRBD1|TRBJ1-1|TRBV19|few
TGTGCCAGTAGGGGGGACAGAGTCACTGAAGCTTTCTTT
CASRGDRVTEAFF
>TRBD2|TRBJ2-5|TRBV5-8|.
TGTGCCAGCAGCTTGGCTTTCGGACTAGCGGTTCAAGAGACCCAGTACTTC
CASSLAFGLAVQETQYF
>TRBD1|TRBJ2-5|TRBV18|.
TGTGCCAGCTCCCGGGACAGCGCTCAAGAGACCCAGTACTTC
CASSRDSAQETQYF
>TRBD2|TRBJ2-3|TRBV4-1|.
TGCGCCAGCAGCCTCGCGGGGGGGGGCCCGGGGGATACGCAGTATTTT
CASSLAGGGPGDTQYF
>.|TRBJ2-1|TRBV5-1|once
TGCGCCAGCAGCCAAATAAGGGGTCTAGTAAACAATGAGCAGTTCTTC
CASSQIRGLVNNEQFF
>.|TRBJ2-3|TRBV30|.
TGTGCCTGGAGTGACGGGGCGGGGAAAGATACGCAGTATTTT
CAWSDGAGKDTQYF
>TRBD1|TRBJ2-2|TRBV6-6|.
TGTGCCAGCCATTTGGGACAGGACACCGGGGAGCTGTTTTTT
CASHLGQDTGELFF
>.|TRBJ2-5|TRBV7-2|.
TGTGCCAGCAGCTTAGTAGATTTGTTCCAAGAGACCCAGTACTTC
CASSLVDLFQETQYF
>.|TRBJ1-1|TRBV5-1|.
TGCGCCAGCAGCATGGACACTATGAACACTGAAGCTTTCTTT
CASSMDTMNTEAFF
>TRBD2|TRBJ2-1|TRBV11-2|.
TGTGCCAGCAGACGAGGGGGCGGGGGGGCGGTCTACAATGAGCAGTTCTTC
CASRRGGGGAVYNEQFF
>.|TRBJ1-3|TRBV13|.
TGTGCCAGCAGCTCCGAGGGCTTCTCTGGAAACACCATATATTTT
CASSSEGFSGNTIYF
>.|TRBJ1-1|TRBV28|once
TGTGCCAGCAGAATATCCTTACTTGAAGCTTTCTTT
CASRISLLEAFF
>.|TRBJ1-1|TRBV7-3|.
TGTGCCAGCAGCTTATCACAGGGCACTGAAGCTTTCTTT
CASSLSQGTEAFF
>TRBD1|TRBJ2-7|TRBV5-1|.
TGCGCCAGCAGCTTCGGACAGGGCGAGCAGTACTTC
CASSFGQGEQYF
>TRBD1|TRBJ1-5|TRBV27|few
TGTGCCAGCAGTCCGAGGACAGGGGCCGTCCGAACCCATCAGCCCCAGCATTTT
CASSPRTGAVRTHQPQHF
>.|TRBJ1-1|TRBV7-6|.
TGTGCCAGCAGCCGACAGGAGAACACTGAAGCTTTCTTT
CASSRQENTEAFF
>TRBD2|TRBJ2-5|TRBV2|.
TGTGCCAGCAGTGATTCTAGCGGGGGGGCGATGAAGACCCAGTACTTC
CASSDSSGGAMKTQYF
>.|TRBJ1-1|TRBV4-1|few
TGCGCCAGCAGCCAAGGTGCGGGGGAGAACACTGAAGCTTTCTTT
CASSQGAGENTEAFF
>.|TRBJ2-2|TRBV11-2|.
TGTGCCAGCACTAGAGATAACACCGGGGAGCTGTTTTTT
CASTRDNTGELFF
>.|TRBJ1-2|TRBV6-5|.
TGTGCCAGCAGTTACCGGGAATCACGGGGAGGCTACACCTTC
CASSYRESRGGYTF
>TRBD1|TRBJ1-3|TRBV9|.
TGTGCCAGCAGCGCCCACCAGGGGGTCCTCTCTGGAAACACCATATATTTT
CASSAHQGVLSGNTIYF